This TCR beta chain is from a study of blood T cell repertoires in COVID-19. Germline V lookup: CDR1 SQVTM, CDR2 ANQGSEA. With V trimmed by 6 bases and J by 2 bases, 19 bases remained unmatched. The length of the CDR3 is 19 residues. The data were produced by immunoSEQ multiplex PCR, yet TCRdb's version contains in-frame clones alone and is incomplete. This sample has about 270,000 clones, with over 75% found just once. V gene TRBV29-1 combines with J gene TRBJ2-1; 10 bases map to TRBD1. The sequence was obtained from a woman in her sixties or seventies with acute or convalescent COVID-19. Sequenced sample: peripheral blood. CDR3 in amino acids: CSVPPVPGTGQGAYNEQFF. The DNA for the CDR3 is TGCAGCGTCCCTCCAGTACCCGGAACTGGACAGGGGGCCTACAATGAGCAGTTCTTC.